The clone carrying this T cell receptor (beta chain) has at least ten counts. The antigen is not known. The same CDR3 can be traced to other DNA sequences in this sample. The data were taken from a study of shared clonotypes between healthy human individuals. Using ten immunoSEQ deep assay plates, investigators sequenced unsorted PBMC DNA. Using immunoSEQ multiplex PCR, the repertoire was profiled, and TCRdb retains in-frame clones only, with some absent. The table includes around 500,000 clones, roughly 80% detected once. General study points: In this cohort, only blood was sampled, and tissue repertoires likely differ. Genetic and exposure-history diversity was limited by the few donors. How much donors shared clonotypes was expected to be affected by sequencing depth.

Looked up from germline, CDR1 is MGHRA and CDR2 is YSYEKL. V was shortened by 2 bases and J by 0 bases, with 11 bases between the two germline ends. The CDR3 contains 15 residues. The chain has TRBV4-1 and TRBJ2-7; D tentatively fits TRBD1 or TRBD2 (5 bases each). This sequence originates from a woman between 40 and 55 years old in good health. Some clones in this sample may be carry-over from other donors' samples. The sample taken for sequencing was PBMCs. Written as DNA, the CDR3 is TGCGCCAGCAGCCAACAGGGAGCTCGCTCCTACGAGCAGTACTTC. This sequence encodes CASSQQGARSYEQYF.